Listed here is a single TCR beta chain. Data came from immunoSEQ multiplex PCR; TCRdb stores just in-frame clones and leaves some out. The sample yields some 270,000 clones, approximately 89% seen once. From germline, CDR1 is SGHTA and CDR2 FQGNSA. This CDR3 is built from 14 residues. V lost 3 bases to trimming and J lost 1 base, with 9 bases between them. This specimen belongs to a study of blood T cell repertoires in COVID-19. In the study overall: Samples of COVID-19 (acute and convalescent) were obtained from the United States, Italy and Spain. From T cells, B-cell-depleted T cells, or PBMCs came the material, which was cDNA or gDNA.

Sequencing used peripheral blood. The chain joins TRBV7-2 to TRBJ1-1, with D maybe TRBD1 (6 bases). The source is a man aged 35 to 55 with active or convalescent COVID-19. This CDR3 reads CASSFSQGNTEAFF. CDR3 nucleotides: TGTGCCAGCAGCTTTTCACAGGGGAACACTGAAGCTTTCTTT.